This TCR beta chain derives from a study of blood T cell repertoires in COVID-19. Study summary: Researchers got acute and convalescent COVID-19 samples from the United States, Italy and Spain. Nucleic acid was either cDNA or gDNA, and it came from T cells, B-cell-depleted T cells, or PBMCs.

The CDR3 spans 16 residues. The V and J ends lost 0 bases and 2 bases respectively, with 13 bases between them. Germline CDR1 LNHDA, CDR2 SQIVND (reference sequence). Per the original methods: Nucleated cell number was recorded as an estimate derived from reference gene primer amplification. Produced via immunoSEQ multiplex PCR; TCRdb's table is partial and in-frame only. The D gene and trimming were derived from the DNA, and the V and J assignments and clone size from that table. The sample has about 88,000 clones, 90% seen once; the top ten hold approximately 1.8%. The sequence was obtained from a man between 60 and 70 years old with acute or convalescent COVID-19. Sequenced: peripheral blood. The V and J genes are TRBV19 and TRBJ1-1, with D tentatively TRBD1 (6 bases). DNA of the CDR3: TGTGCCAGTAGTATAGACCTCAGGGGTGGTAACACTGAAGCTTTCTTT. Amino acids: CASSIDLRGGNTEAFF. The full variable domain, completed using reference TRBV19 and TRBJ1-1, is DGGITQSPKYLFRKEGQNVTLSCEQNLNHDAMYWYRQDPGQGLRLIYYSQIVNDFQKGDIAEGYSVSREKKESFPLTVTSAQKNPTAFYLCASSIDLRGGNTEAFFGQGTRLTVV.